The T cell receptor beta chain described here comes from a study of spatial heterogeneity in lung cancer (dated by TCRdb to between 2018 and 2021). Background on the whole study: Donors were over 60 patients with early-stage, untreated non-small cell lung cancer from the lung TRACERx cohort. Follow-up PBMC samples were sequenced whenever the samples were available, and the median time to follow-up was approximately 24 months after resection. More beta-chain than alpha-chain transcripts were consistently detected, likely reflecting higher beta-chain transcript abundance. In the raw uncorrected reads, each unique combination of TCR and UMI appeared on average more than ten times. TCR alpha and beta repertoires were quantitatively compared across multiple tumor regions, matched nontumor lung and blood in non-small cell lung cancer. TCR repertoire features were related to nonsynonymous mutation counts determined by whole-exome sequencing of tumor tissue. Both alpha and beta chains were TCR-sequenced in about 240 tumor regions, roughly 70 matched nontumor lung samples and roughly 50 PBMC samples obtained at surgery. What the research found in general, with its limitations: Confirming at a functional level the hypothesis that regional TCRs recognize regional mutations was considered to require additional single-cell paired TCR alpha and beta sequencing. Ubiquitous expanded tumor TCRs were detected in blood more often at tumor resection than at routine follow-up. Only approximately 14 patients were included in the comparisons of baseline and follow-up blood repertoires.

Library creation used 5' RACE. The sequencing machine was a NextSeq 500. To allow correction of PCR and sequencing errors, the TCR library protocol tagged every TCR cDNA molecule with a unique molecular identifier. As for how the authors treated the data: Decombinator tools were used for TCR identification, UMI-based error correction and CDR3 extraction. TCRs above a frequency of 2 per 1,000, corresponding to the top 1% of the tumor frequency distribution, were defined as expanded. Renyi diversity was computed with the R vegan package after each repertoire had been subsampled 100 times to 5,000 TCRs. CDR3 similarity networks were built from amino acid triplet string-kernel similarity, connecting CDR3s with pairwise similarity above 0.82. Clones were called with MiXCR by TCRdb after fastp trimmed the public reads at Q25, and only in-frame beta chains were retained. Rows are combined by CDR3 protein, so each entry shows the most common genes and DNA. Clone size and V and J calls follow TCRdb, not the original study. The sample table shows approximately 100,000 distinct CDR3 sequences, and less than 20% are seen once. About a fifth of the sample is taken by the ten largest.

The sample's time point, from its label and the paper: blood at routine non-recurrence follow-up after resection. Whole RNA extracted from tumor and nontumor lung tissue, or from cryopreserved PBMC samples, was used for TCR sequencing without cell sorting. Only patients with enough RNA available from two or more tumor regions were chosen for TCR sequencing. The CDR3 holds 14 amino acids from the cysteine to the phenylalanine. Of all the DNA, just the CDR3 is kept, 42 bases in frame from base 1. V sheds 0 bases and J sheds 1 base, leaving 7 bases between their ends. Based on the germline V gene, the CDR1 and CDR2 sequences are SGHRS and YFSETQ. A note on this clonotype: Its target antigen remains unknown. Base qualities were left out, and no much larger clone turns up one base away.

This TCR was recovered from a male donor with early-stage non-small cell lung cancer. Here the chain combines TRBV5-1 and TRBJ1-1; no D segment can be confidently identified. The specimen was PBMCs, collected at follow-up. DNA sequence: TGCGCCAGCAGCTTGGTTGGCAGGAACACTGAAGCTTTCTTT. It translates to CASSLVGRNTEAFF.